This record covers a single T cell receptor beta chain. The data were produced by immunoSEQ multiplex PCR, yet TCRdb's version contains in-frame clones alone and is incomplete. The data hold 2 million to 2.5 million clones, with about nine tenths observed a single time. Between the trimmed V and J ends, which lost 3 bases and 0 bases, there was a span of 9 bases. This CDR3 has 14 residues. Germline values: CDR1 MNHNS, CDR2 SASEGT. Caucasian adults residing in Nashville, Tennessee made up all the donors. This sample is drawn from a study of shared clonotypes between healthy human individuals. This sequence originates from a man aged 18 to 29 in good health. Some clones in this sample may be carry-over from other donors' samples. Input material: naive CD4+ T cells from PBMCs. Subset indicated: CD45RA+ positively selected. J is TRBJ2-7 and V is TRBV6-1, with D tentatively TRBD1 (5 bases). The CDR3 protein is CASSEQGGSYEQYF. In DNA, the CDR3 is TGTGCCAGCAGTGAGCAGGGTGGCTCCTACGAGCAGTACTTC.